The 2 T cell receptor beta chains below all came from one sample that was sequenced in a study of cytomegalovirus exposure and HLA in healthy donors. Vbeta (60) and Jbeta (13) primers were used in the PCR. Here immunoSEQ multiplex PCR was the method, and the copy in TCRdb shows in-frame clones only, minus some. The sample lists roughly 230,000 clones; about 93% were seen once. Material: PBMCs. The receptors stem from a girl aged 2-10 years in good health and CMV-seronegative.

The chain combines TRBV20-1 with TRBJ2-7, with D maybe TRBD2 (6 bases). CDR3 length: 11 amino acids. V lost 7 bases, J lost 9 bases, and 16 bases lay in between. Germline V lookup: CDR1 DFQATT, CDR2 SNEGSKA (reference sequence). The CDR3 region has the DNA TGCAGTGTCGGAACGGGGGATCGGCAGTACTTC. Encoded protein: CSVGTGDRQYF.

The chain carries TRBV29-1 and TRBJ2-3; 8 nucleotides agree with TRBD2. The CDR3 spans 13 residues. The germline CDR1 and CDR2 sequences are SQVTM and ANQGSEA. J was trimmed by 4 bases and V by 6 bases; bases with no gene match: 6. CDR3 protein: CSVKPGLADTQYF. Written as DNA, the CDR3 is TGCAGCGTGAAACCGGGACTAGCAGATACGCAGTATTTT.